This T cell receptor beta chain was identified in a study of glioma-infiltrating T cells after dendritic cell vaccination. Regarding the study as a whole: Only a small number of patients had complete blood and tumor samples.

Time point specified: after dendritic cell vaccination, including at tumor progression/relapse. Produced via immunoSEQ multiplex PCR; TCRdb's table is partial and in-frame only. The table has tens of thousands of clones, 81% seen once; the top ten hold over 2%. Remarks on this clone: Its antigen is unidentified.

This sample comprised blood, obtained after dendritic cell vaccination. The sequence was collected from a human donor with glioblastoma.

DNA of the CDR3: TGTGCCAGCAGACTCCTTGCTAGGGAGACCCAGTACTTC. Translation: CASRLLARETQYF. The chain is built from TRBV11-2 and TRBJ2-5; D not certain. The V gene lost 6 bases and the J gene lost 5 bases, with 13 bases spanning the gap. Germline values: CDR1 SGHAT, CDR2 FQNNGV. This CDR3 has 13 residues.